Listed below are T cell receptor beta chains from one sample, sequenced in a study of shared clonotypes between healthy human individuals. Some clones are missing from TCRdb's copy, which holds only in-frame ones; the method was immunoSEQ multiplex PCR. The repertoire holds about 500,000 clones, with approximately 71% as singletons. Sequencing used PBMCs. These receptors originate from a middle-aged woman in good health. Some clones in this sample may be carry-over from other donors' samples. CDR3s include the opening cysteine and the closing phenylalanine or tryptophan. D genes are given only for firm matches. Part of the rows lack a size; the others show once, few, many or a class for expanded clones.

CDR3 DNA: TGTGCCAGCAGCTCCAGACTAGCGGGAGGGGATGAGCAGTTCTTC; CDR3 protein: CASSSRLAGGDEQFF; clone size: .; D gene: TRBD2; CDR3 length: 15; V gene: TRBV13; J gene: TRBJ2-1
CDR3 DNA: TGTGCCTGGAGCCGGGACATGTCGGAAAGACACTTT; CDR3 protein: CAWSRDMSERHF; clone size: .; D gene: .; CDR3 length: 12; V gene: TRBV30; J gene: TRBJ1-6
CDR3 DNA: TGTGCCAGCTCGGCCAGGGTATCGACTGAAGCTTTCTTT; CDR3 protein: CASSARVSTEAFF; clone size: .; D gene: .; CDR3 length: 13; V gene: TRBV25-1; J gene: TRBJ1-1
CDR3 DNA: TGCGCCAGCAGCTTGACAGGGGCTAGCACAGATACGCAGTATTTT; CDR3 protein: CASSLTGASTDTQYF; clone size: .; D gene: TRBD1; CDR3 length: 15; V gene: TRBV5-1; J gene: TRBJ2-3
CDR3 DNA: TGTGCCAGCAGCTTAGGGTCTGTCCTCTATGGCTACACCTTC; CDR3 protein: CASSLGSVLYGYTF; clone size: few; D gene: .; CDR3 length: 14; V gene: TRBV7-3; J gene: TRBJ1-2
CDR3 DNA: TGTGCCACCAGCAGAGATTTCGGGGTCACTGAAGCTTTCTTT; CDR3 protein: CATSRDFGVTEAFF; clone size: .; D gene: .; CDR3 length: 14; V gene: TRBV15; J gene: TRBJ1-1
CDR3 DNA: TGTGCCAGCAGCGTAGATGGGATGAACACTGAAGCTTTCTTT; CDR3 protein: CASSVDGMNTEAFF; clone size: .; D gene: .; CDR3 length: 14; V gene: TRBV9; J gene: TRBJ1-1
CDR3 DNA: TGCGCCAGCAGTAACAGGGGGCGAGGTGGCTACACCTTC; CDR3 protein: CASSNRGRGGYTF; clone size: .; D gene: TRBD1; CDR3 length: 13; V gene: TRBV23-1; J gene: TRBJ1-2
CDR3 DNA: TGTGCCAGCAGTTTGTTATGGGGGAGCTCCTACGAGCAGTACTTC; CDR3 protein: CASSLLWGSSYEQYF; clone size: .; D gene: .; CDR3 length: 15; V gene: TRBV28; J gene: TRBJ2-7
CDR3 DNA: TGTGCCAGCAGCTTAAGGAGTTCGGACAGGCGGGCTGAAGCTTTCTTT; CDR3 protein: CASSLRSSDRRAEAFF; clone size: .; D gene: TRBD1; CDR3 length: 16; V gene: TRBV11-2; J gene: TRBJ1-1
CDR3 DNA: TGTGCCAGCAGTTTATTTGGGGACGAGCAGTACTTC; CDR3 protein: CASSLFGDEQYF; clone size: .; D gene: .; CDR3 length: 12; V gene: TRBV28; J gene: TRBJ2-7
CDR3 DNA: TGTGCCTGGGACCTAAACAGGGGGGAGCGGACTGAAGCTTTCTTT; CDR3 protein: CAWDLNRGERTEAFF; clone size: .; D gene: TRBD1; CDR3 length: 15; V gene: TRBV30; J gene: TRBJ1-1
CDR3 DNA: TGTGCTAGTGGTTCAGGGGATTTGAATGAGCAGTTCTTC; CDR3 protein: CASGSGDLNEQFF; clone size: .; D gene: .; CDR3 length: 13; V gene: TRBV12-5; J gene: TRBJ2-1
CDR3 DNA: TGTGCCAGCAGCGTAGCTGGGGGCAGTAACACTGAAGCTTTCTTT; CDR3 protein: CASSVAGGSNTEAFF; clone size: few; D gene: .; CDR3 length: 15; V gene: TRBV9; J gene: TRBJ1-1
CDR3 DNA: TGTGCCACCAGCAGAGGGGACACCAGGAACGTCCTGACTTTC; CDR3 protein: CATSRGDTRNVLTF; clone size: .; D gene: .; CDR3 length: 14; V gene: TRBV15; J gene: TRBJ2-6
CDR3 DNA: TGTGCCAGCAGTTTATTCGGGAGGCACGAGCAGTACTTC; CDR3 protein: CASSLFGRHEQYF; clone size: many; D gene: TRBD2; CDR3 length: 13; V gene: TRBV27; J gene: TRBJ2-7